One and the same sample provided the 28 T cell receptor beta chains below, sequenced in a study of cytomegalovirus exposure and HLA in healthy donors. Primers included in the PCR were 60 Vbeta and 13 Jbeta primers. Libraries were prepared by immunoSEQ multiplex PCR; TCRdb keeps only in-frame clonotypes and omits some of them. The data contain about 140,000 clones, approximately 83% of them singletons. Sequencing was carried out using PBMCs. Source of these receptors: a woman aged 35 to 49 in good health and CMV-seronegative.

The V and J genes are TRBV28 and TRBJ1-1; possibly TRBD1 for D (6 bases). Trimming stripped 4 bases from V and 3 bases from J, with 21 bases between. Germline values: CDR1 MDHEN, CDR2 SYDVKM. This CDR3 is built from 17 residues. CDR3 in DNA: TGTGCCAGCAGTTCTTACAGTCGGGGGGCGAGAGACACTGAAGCTTTCTTT. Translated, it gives CASSSYSRGARDTEAFF.

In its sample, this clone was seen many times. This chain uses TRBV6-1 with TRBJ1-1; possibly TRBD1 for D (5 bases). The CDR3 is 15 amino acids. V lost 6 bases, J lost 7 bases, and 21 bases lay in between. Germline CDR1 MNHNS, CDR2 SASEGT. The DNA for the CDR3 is TGTGCCAGCAGCGCCGACGGGGGTGGGTATAGTGAAGCTTTCTTT. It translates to CASSADGGGYSEAFF.

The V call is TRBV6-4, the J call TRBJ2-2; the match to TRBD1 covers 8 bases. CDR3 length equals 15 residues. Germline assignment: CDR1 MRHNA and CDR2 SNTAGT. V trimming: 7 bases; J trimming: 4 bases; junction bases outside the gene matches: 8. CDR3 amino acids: CASKGAGGGTGELFF. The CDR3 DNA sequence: TGTGCCAGCAAGGGTGCAGGGGGCGGCACCGGGGAGCTGTTTTTT.

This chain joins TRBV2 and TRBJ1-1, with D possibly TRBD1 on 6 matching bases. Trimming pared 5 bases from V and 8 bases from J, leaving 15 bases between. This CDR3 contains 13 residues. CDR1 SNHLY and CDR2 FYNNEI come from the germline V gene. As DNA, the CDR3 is TGTGCCAGCAGTAGGACAGCTCCCTTCGAAGCTTTCTTT. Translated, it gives CASSRTAPFEAFF.

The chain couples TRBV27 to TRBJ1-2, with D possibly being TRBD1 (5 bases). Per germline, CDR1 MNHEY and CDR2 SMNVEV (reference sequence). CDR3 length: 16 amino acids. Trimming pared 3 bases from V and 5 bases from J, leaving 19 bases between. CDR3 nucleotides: TGTGCCAGCAGTTTTAGTAGCCAGGGAGGTTGGTATGGCTACACCTTC. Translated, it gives CASSFSSQGGWYGYTF.

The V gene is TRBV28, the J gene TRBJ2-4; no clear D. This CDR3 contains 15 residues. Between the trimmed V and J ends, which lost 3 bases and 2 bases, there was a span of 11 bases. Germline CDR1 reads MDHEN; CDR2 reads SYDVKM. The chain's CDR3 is CASSFVQESKNIQYF. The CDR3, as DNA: TGTGCCAGCAGTTTTGTTCAGGAATCCAAAAACATTCAGTACTTC. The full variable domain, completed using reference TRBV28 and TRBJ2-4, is DVKVTQSSRYLVKRTGEKVFLECVQDMDHENMFWYRQDPGLGLRLIYFSYDVKMKEKGDIPEGYSVSREKKERFSLILESASTNQTSMYLCASSFVQESKNIQYFGAGTRLSVL.

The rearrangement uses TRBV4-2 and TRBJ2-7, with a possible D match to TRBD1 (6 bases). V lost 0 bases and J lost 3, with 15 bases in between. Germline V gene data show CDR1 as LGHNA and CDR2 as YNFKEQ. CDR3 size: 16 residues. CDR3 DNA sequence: TGTGCCAGCAGCCAAGAGGCTGGGGGCGCTTTCTACGAGCAGTACTTC. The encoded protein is CASSQEAGGAFYEQYF.

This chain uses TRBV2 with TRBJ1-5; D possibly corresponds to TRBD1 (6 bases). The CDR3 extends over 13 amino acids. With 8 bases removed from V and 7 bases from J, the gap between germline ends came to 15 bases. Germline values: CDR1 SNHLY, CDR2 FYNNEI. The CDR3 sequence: CASDGQRGQPQHF. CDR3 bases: TGTGCCAGCGATGGACAGCGCGGACAGCCCCAGCATTTT.

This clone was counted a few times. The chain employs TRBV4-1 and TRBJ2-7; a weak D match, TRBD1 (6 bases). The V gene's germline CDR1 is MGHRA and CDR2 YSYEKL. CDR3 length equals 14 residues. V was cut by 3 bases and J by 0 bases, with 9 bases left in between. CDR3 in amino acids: CASSHRGRSYEQYF. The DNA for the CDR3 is TGCGCCAGCAGCCACAGGGGTCGCTCCTACGAGCAGTACTTC.

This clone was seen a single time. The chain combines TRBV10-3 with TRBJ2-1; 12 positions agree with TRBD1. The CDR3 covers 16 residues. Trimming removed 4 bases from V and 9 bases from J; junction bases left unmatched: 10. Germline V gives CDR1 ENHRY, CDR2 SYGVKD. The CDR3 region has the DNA TGTGCCATCAGTGGTACCGGGACAGGGGGCTTACGTGAGCAGTTCTTC. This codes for CAISGTGTGGLREQFF.

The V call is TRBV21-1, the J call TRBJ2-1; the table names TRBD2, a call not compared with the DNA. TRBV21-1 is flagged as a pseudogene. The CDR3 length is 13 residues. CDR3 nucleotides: TGTGCCAGCAGCAAAGTCGTCCCGGGTGAGCAGTTCTTC. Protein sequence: CASSKVVPGEQFF.

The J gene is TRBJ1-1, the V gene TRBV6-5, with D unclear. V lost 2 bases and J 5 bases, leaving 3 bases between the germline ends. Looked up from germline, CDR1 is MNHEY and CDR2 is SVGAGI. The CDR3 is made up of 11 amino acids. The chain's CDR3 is CASSYETEAFF. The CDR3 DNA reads TGTGCCAGCAGTTACGAGACTGAAGCTTTCTTT.

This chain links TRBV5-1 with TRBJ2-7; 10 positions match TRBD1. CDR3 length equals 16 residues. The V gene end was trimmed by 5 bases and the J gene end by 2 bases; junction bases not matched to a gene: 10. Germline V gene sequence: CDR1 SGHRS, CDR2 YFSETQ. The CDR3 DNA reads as TGCGCCAGCAGACCGCCGGGACAGGGGACCACCTACGAGCAGTACTTC. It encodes CASRPPGQGTTYEQYF.

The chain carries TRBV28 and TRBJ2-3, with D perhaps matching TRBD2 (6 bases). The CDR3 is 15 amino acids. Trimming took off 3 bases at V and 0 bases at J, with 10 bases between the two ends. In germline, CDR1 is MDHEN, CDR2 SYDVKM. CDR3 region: CASSFGAGSTDTQYF. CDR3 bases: TGTGCCAGCAGTTTTGGGGCGGGAAGCACAGATACGCAGTATTTT.

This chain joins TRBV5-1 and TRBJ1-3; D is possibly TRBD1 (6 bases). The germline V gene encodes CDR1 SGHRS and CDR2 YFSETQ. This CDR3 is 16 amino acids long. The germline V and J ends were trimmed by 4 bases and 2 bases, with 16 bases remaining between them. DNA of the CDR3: TGCGCCAGCAGCCTAGGCGATTACAGGGCTGGAAACACCATATATTTT. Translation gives CASSLGDYRAGNTIYF.

The CDR3 loop reads CSVEQNTEAFF. The CDR3 DNA is TGCAGCGTTGAACAAAACACTGAAGCTTTCTTT. V usage is TRBV29-1 and J usage is TRBJ1-1; D is unclear. The germline V gene encodes CDR1 SQVTM and CDR2 ANQGSEA. The CDR3 spans 11 residues. V gave up 2 bases and J gave up 2 bases, with 3 bases separating them.

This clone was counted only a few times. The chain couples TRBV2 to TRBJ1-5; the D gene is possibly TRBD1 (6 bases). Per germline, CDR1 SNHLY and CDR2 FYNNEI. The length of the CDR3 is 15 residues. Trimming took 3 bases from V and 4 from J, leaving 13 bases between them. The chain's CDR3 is CASSDQDSFNQPQHF. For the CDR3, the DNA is TGTGCCAGCAGTGACCAGGACAGTTTTAATCAGCCCCAGCATTTT. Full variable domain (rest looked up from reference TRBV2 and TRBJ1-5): EPEVTQTPSHQVTQMGQEVILRCVPISNHLYFYWYRQILGQKVEFLVSFYNNEISEKSEIFDDQFSVERPDGSNFTLKIRSTKLEDSAMYFCASSDQDSFNQPQHFGDGTRLSIL.

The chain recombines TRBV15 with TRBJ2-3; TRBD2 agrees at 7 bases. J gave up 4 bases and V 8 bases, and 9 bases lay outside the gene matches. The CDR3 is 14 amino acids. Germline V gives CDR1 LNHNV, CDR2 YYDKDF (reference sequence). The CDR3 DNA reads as TGTGCCACCGCATCAACGAGCGGGGCAGATACGCAGTATTTT. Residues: CATASTSGADTQYF.

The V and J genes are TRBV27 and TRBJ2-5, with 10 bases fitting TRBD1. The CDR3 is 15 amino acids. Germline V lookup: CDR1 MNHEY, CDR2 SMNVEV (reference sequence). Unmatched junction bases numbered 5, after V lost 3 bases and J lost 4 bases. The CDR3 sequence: CASSFGTGATETQYF. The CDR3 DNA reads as TGTGCCAGCAGTTTCGGGACAGGGGCGACAGAGACCCAGTACTTC.

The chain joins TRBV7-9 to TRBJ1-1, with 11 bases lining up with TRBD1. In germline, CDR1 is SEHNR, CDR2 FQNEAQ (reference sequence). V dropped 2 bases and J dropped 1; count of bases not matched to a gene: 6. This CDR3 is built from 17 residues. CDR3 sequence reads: CASSLPRTGGRNTEAFF. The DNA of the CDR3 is TGTGCCAGCAGCTTACCGAGGACAGGGGGCAGGAACACTGAAGCTTTCTTT.

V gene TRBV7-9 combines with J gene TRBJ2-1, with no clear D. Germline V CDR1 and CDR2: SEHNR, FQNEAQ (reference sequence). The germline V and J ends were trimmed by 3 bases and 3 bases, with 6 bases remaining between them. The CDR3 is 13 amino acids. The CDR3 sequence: CASSFNGYNEQFF. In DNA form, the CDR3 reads TGTGCCAGCAGCTTTAACGGCTACAATGAGCAGTTCTTC.

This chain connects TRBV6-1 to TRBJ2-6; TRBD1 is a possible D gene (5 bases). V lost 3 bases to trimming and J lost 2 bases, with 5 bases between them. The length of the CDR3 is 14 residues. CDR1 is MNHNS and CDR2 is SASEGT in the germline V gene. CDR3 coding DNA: TGTGCCAGCAGTGACAGGGCTGGGGCCAACGTCCTGACTTTC. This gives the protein CASSDRAGANVLTF.

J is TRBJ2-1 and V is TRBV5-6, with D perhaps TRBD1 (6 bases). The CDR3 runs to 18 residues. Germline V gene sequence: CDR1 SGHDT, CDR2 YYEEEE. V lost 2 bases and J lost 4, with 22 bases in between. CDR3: CASSFNRPLLQGYNEQFF. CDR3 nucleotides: TGTGCCAGCAGCTTTAATCGTCCCTTACTGCAGGGGTACAATGAGCAGTTCTTC.

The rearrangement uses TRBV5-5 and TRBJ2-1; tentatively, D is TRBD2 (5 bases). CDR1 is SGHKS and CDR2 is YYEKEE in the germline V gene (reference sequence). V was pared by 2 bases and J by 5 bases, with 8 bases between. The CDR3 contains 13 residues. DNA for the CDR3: TGTGCCAGCAGCTTCCTCGGGGACAATGAGCAGTTCTTC. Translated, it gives CASSFLGDNEQFF.

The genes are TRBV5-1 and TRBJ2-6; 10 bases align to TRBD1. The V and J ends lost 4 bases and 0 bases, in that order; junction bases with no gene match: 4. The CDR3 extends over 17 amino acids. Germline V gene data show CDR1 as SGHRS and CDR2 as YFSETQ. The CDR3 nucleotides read TGCGCCAGCAGCGGGGACAGGGGATACTCTGGGGCCAACGTCCTGACTTTC. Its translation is CASSGDRGYSGANVLTF.

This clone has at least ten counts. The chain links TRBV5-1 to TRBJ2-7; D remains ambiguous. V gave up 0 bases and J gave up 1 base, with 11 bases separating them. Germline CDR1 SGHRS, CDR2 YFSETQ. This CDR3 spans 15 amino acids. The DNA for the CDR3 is TGCGCCAGCAGCTTGGCCGATAGCCTATCCTACGAGCAGTACTTC. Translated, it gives CASSLADSLSYEQYF.

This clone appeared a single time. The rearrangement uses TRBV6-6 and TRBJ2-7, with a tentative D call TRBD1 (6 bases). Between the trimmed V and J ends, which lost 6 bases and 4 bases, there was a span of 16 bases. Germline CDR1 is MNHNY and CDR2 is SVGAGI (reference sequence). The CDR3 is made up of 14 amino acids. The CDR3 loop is CASSSQGFKYEQYF. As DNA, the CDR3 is TGTGCCAGCAGCTCTCAGGGGTTTAAATACGAGCAGTACTTC.

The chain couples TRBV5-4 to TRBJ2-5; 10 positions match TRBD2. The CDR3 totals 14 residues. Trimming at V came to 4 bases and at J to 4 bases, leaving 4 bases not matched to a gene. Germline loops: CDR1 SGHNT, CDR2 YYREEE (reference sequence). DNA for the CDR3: TGTGCCAGCAGCAGGACTAGCGGTGGAGAGACCCAGTACTTC. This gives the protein CASSRTSGGETQYF. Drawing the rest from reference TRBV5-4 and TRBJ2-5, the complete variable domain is ETGVTQSPTHLIKTRGQQVTLRCSSQSGHNTVSWYQQALGQGPQFIFQYYREEENGRGNFPPRFSGLQFPNYSSELNVNALELDDSALYLCASSRTSGGETQYFGPGTRLLVL.